These T cell receptor beta chains were read from a single sample in a study of blood T cells in healthy people across ages. TCRdb recomputed calls from the 5' RACE reads with MiXCR, one row per CDR3 protein. This sample has around 1,600,000 distinct CDR3 sequences, with 42% found just once. The sample comprised blood. These TCRs come from a woman aged 18-29 years in good health. Each CDR3 is given with its conserved first and last residue. Each record gives: J gene, clone size, V gene, D gene, CDR3 DNA, CDR3 protein. D genes are given only for firm matches. Size is stated for part of the rows, as once, few or many counts, or as a class when the clone is expanded.

TRBJ1-6 - TRBV21-1 - TGTGCCAGGCTTCTTCCTCACGGCCCTAATTCACCCCTCCACTTT CARLLPHGPNSPLHF
TRBJ1-5 - TRBV27 - TGTGCCAGCAGTTTGTTAAGGGATCAGGGTCAGCCCCAGCATTTT CASSLLRDQGQPQHF
TRBJ2-1 - TRBV20-1 TRBD2 TGCAGTGCTAGAGATCCCTCGGGGGGGTTTCGCTACAATGAGCAGTTCTTC CSARDPSGGFRYNEQFF
TRBJ2-7 - TRBV7-8 - TGTGCCAGCAACGAGGGGCGCGGAACCTACGAGCAGTACTTC CASNEGRGTYEQYF
TRBJ2-3 few TRBV9 TRBD1 TGTGCCAGCAGCGCCCGACAGGGGAAGACAGATACGCAGTATTTT CASSARQGKTDTQYF
TRBJ2-7 - TRBV12-3/TRBV12-4 TRBD1 TGTGCCAGCAGTTGGATCGGGACAGCCGACGAGCAGTACTTC CASSWIGTADEQYF
TRBJ2-7 many TRBV12-3/TRBV12-4 - TGTGCCAGCAGTTTAGCCCCAGGTCACGAGCAGTACTTC CASSLAPGHEQYF
TRBJ2-1 few TRBV28 TRBD2 TGTGCCAGCAGTGTACTAGCGGGAGGGATGAATGAGCAGTTCTTC CASSVLAGGMNEQFF
TRBJ1-4 - TRBV4-2 - TGTGCCAGCAGCCAAGGGGGGTTTAATGAAAAACTGTTTTTT CASSQGGFNEKLFF
TRBJ2-7 few TRBV6-6 TRBD1 TGTGCCAGCAGTTACTCGACAGGGCTAAGGTACGAGCAGTACTTC CASSYSTGLRYEQYF
TRBJ2-1 - TRBV2 - TGTGCCAGCAAGATTGACGGCGGCAATGAGCAGTTCTTC CASKIDGGNEQFF
TRBJ1-2 - TRBV20-1 TRBD1 TGCAGTGCTAGAGACCCTATAGGGACAGGGGGCAATGGCTACACCTTC CSARDPIGTGGNGYTF
TRBJ2-5 once TRBV20-1 - TGCAGTGCTAGAGCTTGGCCAAGAGAGACCCAGTACTTC CSARAWPRETQYF
TRBJ2-5 - TRBV7-9 - TGTGCCAGCAGCTTAATCGGGGGCCTGATGTACCAAGAGACCCAGTACTTC CASSLIGGLMYQETQYF
TRBJ1-2 - TRBV5-1 - TGCGCCAGCAGCGCAAAGGGGACTAACTATGGCTACACCTTC CASSAKGTNYGYTF
TRBJ1-1 - TRBV2 TRBD1 TGTGCCAGCAAAAGACAGGGGGCTGAAGCTTTCTTT CASKRQGAEAFF
TRBJ2-7 few TRBV21-1 - TGTGCCAGCAGCAAGGAAATTAGCTCCTACGAGCAGTACTTC CASSKEISSYEQYF
TRBJ2-2 - TRBV7-2 - TGTGCCAGCAGCCAATTTGGCGGGACGAATACCGGGGAGCTGTTTTTT CASSQFGGTNTGELFF
TRBJ1-1 - TRBV7-3 - TGTGCCAGCAGCGTAAGCGGCCCTCGGACTGAAGCTTTCTTT CASSVSGPRTEAFF
TRBJ2-1 - TRBV9 TRBD2 TGTGCCAGCAGCGTACTTAGCGGGAGGGGTGAGCAGTTCTTC CASSVLSGRGEQFF
TRBJ2-3 - TRBV20-1 - TGCAGTGCTAGAGATCCGACGGGATACACAGATACGCAGTATTTT CSARDPTGYTDTQYF
TRBJ2-3 - TRBV12-3/TRBV12-4 TRBD2 TGTGTCAGCAGTTTAGGTGCCGGGGGGTTCACAGATACGCAGTATTTT CVSSLGAGGFTDTQYF
TRBJ1-1 few TRBV29-1 - TGCAGCGTTTCCACCCGGGGAACTGAAGCTTTCTTT CSVSTRGTEAFF
TRBJ1-2 - TRBV27 - TGTGCCAGCAGTTTAGCACAGGGCAGCGGCTACACCTTC CASSLAQGSGYTF
TRBJ2-7 - TRBV7-9 - TGTGCCAGCAGCTTAGGTGACGGCTACGAGCAGTACTTC CASSLGDGYEQYF
TRBJ2-7 - TRBV4-3 TRBD2 TGCGCCAGCAGCCAAAACATAGCGGGGGGGCCGAGGGACAATGAGCAGTACTTC CASSQNIAGGPRDNEQYF
TRBJ1-2 few TRBV29-1 - TGCAGCGTTGAAGTTCTTGCCAGGAGCCATGGCTACACCTTC CSVEVLARSHGYTF
TRBJ2-2 - TRBV7-9 - TGTGCCAGCAGCTTAGATCCCAGGGGCGAGGCCGGGGAGCTGTTTTTT CASSLDPRGEAGELFF
TRBJ2-3 once TRBV20-1 - TGCAGTGCTAGAAGGGTGGCCGCGAGCACAGATACGCAGTATTTT CSARRVAASTDTQYF
TRBJ2-7 few TRBV3-1 TRBD1 TGTGCCAGCAGCCGTTCAGGGGGCTGGGGATACGAGCAGTACTTC CASSRSGGWGYEQYF
TRBJ2-5 many TRBV12-3/TRBV12-4 - TGTGCCAGCAGTCTAGACTCGGAAGAGACCCAGTACTTC CASSLDSEETQYF
TRBJ1-2 - TRBV4-1 - TGCGCCAGCAGCCGAGAACCGGCCTTCTATGGCTACACCTTC CASSREPAFYGYTF
TRBJ1-2 - TRBV7-9 - TGTGCCAGCAGCTTTACACAGGGTAGCTATGGCTACACCTTC CASSFTQGSYGYTF
TRBJ1-4 few TRBV6-6 - TGTGCCAGCAGTTACATGGGTAATAATGAAAAACTGTTTTTT CASSYMGNNEKLFF
TRBJ1-5 - TRBV4-3 - TGCGCCAGCAGCCAAGTACTCCGATTTTCTCAGCCCCAGCATTTT CASSQVLRFSQPQHF
TRBJ1-5 few TRBV20-1 TRBD1 TGCAGTGCTAGAGGGACAGGGGGTTCCAATCAGCCCCAGCATTTT CSARGTGGSNQPQHF
TRBJ2-3 - TRBV7-9 TRBD1 TGTGCCAGCAGCTTACGGACAGGGGGTAGAGATACGCAGTATTTT CASSLRTGGRDTQYF